The 20 T cell receptor beta chains in this list originate from one sample, sequenced in a study of cytomegalovirus exposure and HLA in healthy donors. The PCR ran on 60 Vbeta and 13 Jbeta primers. The protocol was immunoSEQ multiplex PCR, while the TCRdb copy is restricted to in-frame clones and leaves out a portion. The sample includes about 120,000 clones, about 83% seen only once; the top ten take approximately 2.5%. Specimen: PBMCs. All receptors come from a woman aged 40 to 50 in good health and CMV-seropositive.

V and J are TRBV9 and TRBJ2-7, with TRBD1 matching 8 bases. Germline CDR1 is SGDLS and CDR2 is YYNGEE. This CDR3 region has 15 residues. Germline trimming cut 4 bases from V and 3 bases from J; bases unmatched to any gene: 9. CDR3 coding DNA: TGTGCCAGCAGCCCCTGGACAGGGCCGGACTACGAGCAGTACTTC. Amino acid sequence: CASSPWTGPDYEQYF.

This rearrangement joins TRBV6-1 to TRBJ2-1; a possible D gene is TRBD2 (5 bases). The CDR3 spans 16 residues. Germline V CDR1 and CDR2: MNHNS, SASEGT. Between the trimmed V and J ends, which lost 0 bases and 0 bases, there was a span of 9 bases. This CDR3 is CASSEAGGPSYNEQFF. The CDR3 bases are TGTGCCAGCAGTGAAGCGGGCGGGCCCTCCTACAATGAGCAGTTCTTC.

This clone has only one observation. V usage is TRBV14 and J usage is TRBJ2-5; perhaps TRBD2 as D (6 bases). The CDR3 is 14 residues long. V was shortened by 2 bases and J by 3 bases, with 10 bases between the two germline ends. The germline gives CDR1 SGHDN, CDR2 FVKESK. The CDR3 nucleotides read TGTGCCAGCAGCCAAACCGGGGGAAAAGAGACCCAGTACTTC. Amino acid sequence: CASSQTGGKETQYF.

Concerning this clone itself: Distinct nucleotide sequences in the sample also encode this CDR3. V is TRBV10-3 and J is TRBJ2-3; 11 bases fit TRBD1. Germline CDR1 is ENHRY and CDR2 is SYGVKD. This CDR3 has 14 residues. The V and J ends lost 6 bases and 4 bases, in that order; junction bases with no gene match: 3. CDR3 DNA: TGTGCCATCAGACCGGGACAGGGGGCAGATACGCAGTATTTT. It translates to CAIRPGQGADTQYF.

V usage is TRBV4-1 and J usage is TRBJ2-6, with D perhaps TRBD2 (5 bases). The V gene lost 0 bases and the J gene lost 1 base, with 7 bases spanning the gap. CDR1 is MGHRA and CDR2 is YSYEKL in the germline V gene. The CDR3 is 16 amino acids. Here the CDR3 reads CASSQDRGSGANVLTF. CDR3 nucleotides: TGCGCCAGCAGCCAAGATCGGGGATCTGGGGCCAACGTCCTGACTTTC.

In DNA, the CDR3 is TGTGCCAGCAGCCACCTGACAGGGTGGGACTATGGCTACACCTTC. This gives the protein CASSHLTGWDYGYTF. J is TRBJ1-2 and V is TRBV4-2, with TRBD1 matching over 7 bases. Germline V gives CDR1 LGHNA, CDR2 YNFKEQ. There are 15 residues in the CDR3. The J segment lost 3 bases and the V segment lost 3 bases, leaving 7 bases of the junction unmatched.

The V gene is TRBV7-3, the J gene TRBJ2-2; possibly TRBD2 for D (5 bases). This CDR3 is 12 amino acids long. Trimming left V 6 bases short and J 6 bases short, with 8 bases between. The germline gives CDR1 SGHTA, CDR2 FQGTGA. CDR3 loop: CASSPDSGELFF. CDR3 bases: TGTGCCAGCAGTCCGGACTCCGGGGAGCTGTTTTTT.

The genes are TRBV25-1 and TRBJ2-5; tentative D call: TRBD2 (7 bases). This CDR3 has 15 amino acids. Germline lookup yields CDR1 MGHDK and CDR2 SYGVNS. V was clipped by 1 base and J by 7 bases, with 16 bases between them. CDR3 DNA sequence: TGTGCCAGCAGTGAATCGGGGGGCCGGGGAGGGACCCAGTACTTC. It is translated as CASSESGGRGGTQYF.

The genes are TRBV5-1 and TRBJ2-7; D is possibly TRBD1 (7 bases). Germline CDR1 SGHRS, CDR2 YFSETQ. The CDR3 totals 15 residues. The ends were cut back, 3 bases at V and 2 bases at J, with 15 bases in the middle. CDR3 sequence: CASSSLAQGAYEQYF. As DNA, the CDR3 is TGCGCCAGCAGCTCCCTAGCGCAGGGGGCCTACGAGCAGTACTTC. Based on the CDR3 plus reference TRBV5-1 and TRBJ2-7, the full variable domain is KAGVTQTPRYLIKTRGQQVTLSCSPISGHRSVSWYQQTPGQGLQFLFEYFSETQRNKGNFPGRFSGRQFSNSRSEMNVSTLELGDSALYLCASSSLAQGAYEQYFGPGTRLTVT.

This sequence joins TRBV15 and TRBJ1-3; possibly TRBD1 for D (5 bases). Germline V gives CDR1 LNHNV, CDR2 YYDKDF (reference sequence). This CDR3 is built from 15 residues. Trimming removed 5 bases at V and 0 bases at J, with 11 bases between. The CDR3 sequence: CATSVQGNSGNTIYF. DNA for the CDR3: TGTGCCACCAGCGTTCAGGGAAACTCTGGAAACACCATATATTTT.

This clone was seen more than once but under ten times. The rearrangement uses TRBV5-1 and TRBJ2-3; perhaps TRBD1 as D (7 bases). Germline V gives CDR1 SGHRS, CDR2 YFSETQ. V was clipped by 7 bases and J by 2 bases, with 14 bases between them. The CDR3 is made up of 14 amino acids. In DNA form, the CDR3 reads TGCGCCAGCGGCGGGGACAGAATCACAGATACGCAGTATTTT. Translation gives CASGGDRITDTQYF.

V gene TRBV2 combines with J gene TRBJ1-6; maybe TRBD1 (5 bases). V gave up 7 bases and J gave up 6 bases, with 16 bases separating them. This CDR3 is built from 15 residues. Germline V gives CDR1 SNHLY, CDR2 FYNNEI. The CDR3 here is CASKRRVFGNSPLHF. The CDR3 DNA follows: TGTGCCAGCAAACGCAGGGTCTTTGGTAATTCACCCCTCCACTTT.

The rearrangement joins TRBV4-1 to TRBJ1-5, with D possibly matching TRBD1 (6 bases). The length of the CDR3 is 14 residues. Per the germline V gene, CDR1 is MGHRA and CDR2 is YSYEKL. V was pared by 3 bases and J by 10 bases, with 16 bases between. This chain's CDR3 is CASSHAGQNAPQHF. CDR3 coding DNA: TGCGCCAGCAGCCATGCCGGACAGAACGCCCCCCAGCATTTT.

This clone came up a few times. The chain uses TRBV7-3 and TRBJ2-6; no firm D call. V was clipped by 5 bases and J by 3 bases, with 5 bases between them. This CDR3 spans 13 amino acids. Germline V gives CDR1 SGHTA, CDR2 FQGTGA. This CDR3 is CASSPGGANVLTF. For the CDR3, the DNA is TGTGCCAGCAGCCCCGGTGGGGCCAACGTCCTGACTTTC.

The chain employs TRBV7-2 and TRBJ2-3, with D maybe TRBD1 (6 bases). The CDR3 contains 15 residues. Between the trimmed V and J ends, which lost 5 bases and 0 bases, there was a span of 12 bases. Germline V lookup: CDR1 SGHTA, CDR2 FQGNSA. CDR3 nucleotides: TGTGCCAGCAGCCCGGGACATACGAGCACAGATACGCAGTATTTT. As protein: CASSPGHTSTDTQYF.

This rearrangement joins TRBV5-1 to TRBJ2-3; TRBD2 is a possible D gene (5 bases). CDR3 size: 17 residues. Germline V gene sequence: CDR1 SGHRS, CDR2 YFSETQ. Trimming took off 0 bases at V and 1 base at J, with 15 bases between the two ends. CDR3 residues: CASSLGGRGIGTDTQYF. DNA of the CDR3: TGCGCCAGCAGCTTGGGTGGAAGAGGGATCGGCACAGATACGCAGTATTTT.

V is TRBV4-1 and J is TRBJ2-5; the match to TRBD2 covers 8 bases. CDR3 length equals 16 residues. Germline values: CDR1 MGHRA, CDR2 YSYEKL. J was trimmed by 4 bases and V by 4 bases; bases with no gene match: 11. CDR3 loop: CASSRDPSGRGETQYF. The DNA for the CDR3 is TGCGCCAGCAGCCGGGACCCTTCCGGGAGGGGAGAGACCCAGTACTTC.

The sample holds a few counts of this clone. The V gene is TRBV6-5, the J gene TRBJ1-1; D is ambiguous. The CDR3 length is 15 residues. V lost 0 bases to trimming and J lost 1 base, with 9 bases between them. Germline V gene lookup returns CDR1 MNHEY and CDR2 SVGAGI. CDR3 bases: TGTGCCAGCAGTTACTCGGCGAAGCGGAACACTGAAGCTTTCTTT. Its translation is CASSYSAKRNTEAFF.

J is TRBJ1-3 and V is TRBV6-5; TRBD1 agrees at 11 bases. Germline trimming cut 5 bases from V and 8 bases from J; bases unmatched to any gene: 5. The germline gives CDR1 MNHEY, CDR2 SVGAGI. The CDR3 is 14 amino acids. The CDR3 protein is CASSRDRGSDTIYF. DNA of the CDR3: TGTGCCAGCAGTCGGGACAGGGGGTCTGACACCATATATTTT.

CDR3 DNA sequence: TGCGCCAGCACCGGCGGGGGCCCGCTAGGCTACACCTTC. It yields the protein CASTGGGPLGYTF. This rearrangement joins TRBV4-3 to TRBJ1-2; TRBD1 is a possible D gene (6 bases). The CDR3 extends over 13 amino acids. Trimming shortened V by 7 bases and J by 8 bases, and 17 bases separated the two germline ends. CDR1 and CDR2 (germline): LGHNA, YSLEER.